This T cell receptor beta chain was captured in a study of OX40 agonist ivuxolimab in advanced cancers. With regard to the full study: Ivuxolimab was an agonistic, fully human IgG2 monoclonal antibody directed against OX40 (CD134), a costimulatory receptor. Partial responses occurred in three dose-escalation patients: two with cutaneous melanoma and one with hepatocellular carcinoma. Intravenous ivuxolimab was administered to patients every 2 weeks at six dose levels: 0.01, 0.1, 0.3, 1.5, 3 and 10 mg/kg. The paper covers the monotherapy dose-escalation part of the phase I ivuxolimab trial, which included N of about 56 patients. Of the approximately 54 dose-escalation patients, hepatocellular carcinoma was present in roughly 19, melanoma in roughly 15, renal cell carcinoma in 9 and head and neck cancer in 9. The point of sequencing TCRbeta in the periphery was to test whether ivuxolimab changed TCR sequence diversity and drove clonal T-cell expansion. In the dose-escalation cohort, 82.7% of patients were male, and the mean age was approximately 64 years, with a range of 23 to 79. Prior anti-PD-1, anti-PD-L1 or anti-CTLA-4 therapy was permitted, and about 40% of dose-escalation patients had received checkpoint inhibitors. The paper as a whole reports these results and caveats: At doses of 0.1 to 3.0 mg/kg, clonal expansion of both CD4+ and CD8+ T cells in blood was seen between baseline and week 6. On average, CD8+ T cells showed more expanded clones than CD4+ T cells after ivuxolimab. In the 0.1-3.0 mg/kg groups, partial responders were among the patients with the lowest normalized peripheral clonal expansion, particularly in CD8+ T cells. Low levels of normalized T-cell clonal expansion were also seen in some patients who did not respond. The antigen specificity of the peripheral T cells that underwent clonal expansion was not determined.

Patients with autoimmune disease history or receiving systemic immunosuppression were excluded from the trial. Peripheral blood for TCR sequencing was collected from all dose cohorts at baseline, on cycle 4 day 1, and on cycle 7 day 1. The samples were taken from a phase I, first-in-human, multicenter, open-label dose-escalation trial of ivuxolimab. The trial enrolled adults with locally advanced or metastatic head and neck squamous cell, hepatocellular, melanoma or renal cell carcinoma. Before TCR sequencing, CD4+ and CD8+ T cells were separately sorted from peripheral blood. Concerning this clone itself: Its antigen remains undetermined. No much larger clone is present one base from it, and per-base qualities are unavailable.

Genomic DNA was extracted from sorted cells for sequencing of the TCRbeta CDR3 region. TCRbeta CDR3 regions were sequenced using the immunoSEQ Assay. TCRdb holds this immuneACCESS table with in-frame rearrangements only. Some clones are missing; in checked studies, unresolved V genes explain under half, and the rest has no known cause. The sample profile shows fewer than 45,000 clones; roughly 84% of them were found once. Of the sample, about 13% is held by the ten largest clones. The source was CD4+ or CD8+ T cells sorted from blood, collected in a trial of the OX40 agonist ivuxolimab. This TCR was sampled from an adult with an advanced solid tumor such as melanoma, head and neck, liver or kidney cancer.

The CDR3 region reads CASSFRGGYTF. The nucleotides are TGTGCCAGCAGTTTCAGGGGAGGCTACACCTTC. The rearranged chain carries TRBV6-5 and TRBJ1-2, and possibly TRBD1, on 6 matching bases. The CDR3 runs 11 residues from the cysteine to the phenylalanine. CDR3 DNA is the only sequence kept; it has 33 bases, read in frame from the first base. V is cut by 4 bases and J by 8 bases, and the space between the germline ends is 8 bases. Sequences MNHEY (CDR1) and SVGAGI (CDR2) are obtained from the germline V gene.